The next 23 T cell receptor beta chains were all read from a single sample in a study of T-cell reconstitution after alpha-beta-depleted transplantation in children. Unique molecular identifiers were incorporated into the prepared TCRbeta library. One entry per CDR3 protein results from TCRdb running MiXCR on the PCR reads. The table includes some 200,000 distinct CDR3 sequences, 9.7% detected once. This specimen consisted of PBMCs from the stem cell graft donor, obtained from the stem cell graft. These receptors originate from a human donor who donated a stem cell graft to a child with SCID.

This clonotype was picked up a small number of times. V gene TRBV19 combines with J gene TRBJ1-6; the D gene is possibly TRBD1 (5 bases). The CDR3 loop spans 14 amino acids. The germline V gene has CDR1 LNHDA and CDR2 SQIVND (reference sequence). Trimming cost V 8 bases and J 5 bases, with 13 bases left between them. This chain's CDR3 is CASRRTPNNSPLHF. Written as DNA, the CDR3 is TGTGCCAGTCGAAGGACACCAAATAATTCACCCCTCCACTTT.

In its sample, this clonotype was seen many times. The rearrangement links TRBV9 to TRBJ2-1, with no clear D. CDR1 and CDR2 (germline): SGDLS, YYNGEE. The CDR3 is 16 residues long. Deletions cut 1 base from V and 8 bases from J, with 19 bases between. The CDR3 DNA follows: TGTGCCAGCAGCGTATCCCCTTCCTTTTTCCTCGATGAGCAGTTCTTC. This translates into CASSVSPSFFLDEQFF.

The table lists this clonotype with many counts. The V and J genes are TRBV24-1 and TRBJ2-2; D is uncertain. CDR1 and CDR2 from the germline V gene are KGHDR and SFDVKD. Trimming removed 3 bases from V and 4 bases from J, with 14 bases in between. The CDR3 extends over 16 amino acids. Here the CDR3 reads CATSDSEASRTGELFF. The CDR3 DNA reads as TGTGCCACCAGTGATAGCGAGGCCTCTCGCACCGGGGAGCTGTTTTTT.

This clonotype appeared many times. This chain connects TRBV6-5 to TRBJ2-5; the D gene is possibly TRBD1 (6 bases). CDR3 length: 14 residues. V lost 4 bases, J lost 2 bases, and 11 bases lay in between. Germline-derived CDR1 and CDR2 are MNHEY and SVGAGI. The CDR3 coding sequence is TGTGCCAGCAGTTGGGGAACAGGGCAAGAGACCCAGTACTTC. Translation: CASSWGTGQETQYF.

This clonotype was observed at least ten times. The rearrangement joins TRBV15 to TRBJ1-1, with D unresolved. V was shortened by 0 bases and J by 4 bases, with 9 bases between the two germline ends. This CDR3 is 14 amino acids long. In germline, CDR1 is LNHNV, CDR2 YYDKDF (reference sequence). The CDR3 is CATSRDEGTTEAFF. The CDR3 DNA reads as TGTGCCACCAGCAGAGATGAGGGTACCACTGAAGCTTTCTTT.

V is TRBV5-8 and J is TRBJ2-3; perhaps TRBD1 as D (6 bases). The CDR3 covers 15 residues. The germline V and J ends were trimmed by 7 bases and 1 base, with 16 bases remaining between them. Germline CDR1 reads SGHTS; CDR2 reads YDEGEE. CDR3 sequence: CASGHRVLGTDTQYF. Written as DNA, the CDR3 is TGTGCCAGCGGACACAGGGTGCTCGGCACAGATACGCAGTATTTT.

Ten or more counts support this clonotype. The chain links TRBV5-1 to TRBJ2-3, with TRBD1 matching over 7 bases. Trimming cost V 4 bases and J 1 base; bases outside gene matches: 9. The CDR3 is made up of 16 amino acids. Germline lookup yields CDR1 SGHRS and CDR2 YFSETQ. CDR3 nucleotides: TGCGCCAGCAGCCTTGCCCCGGACAGGCGCACAGATACGCAGTATTTT. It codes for CASSLAPDRRTDTQYF.

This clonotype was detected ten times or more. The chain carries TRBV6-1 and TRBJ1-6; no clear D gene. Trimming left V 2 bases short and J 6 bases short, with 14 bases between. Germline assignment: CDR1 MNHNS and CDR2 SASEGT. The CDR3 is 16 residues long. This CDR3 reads CASSENPNYSNSPLHF. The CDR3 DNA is TGTGCCAGCAGTGAAAACCCGAACTATAGTAATTCACCCCTCCACTTT.

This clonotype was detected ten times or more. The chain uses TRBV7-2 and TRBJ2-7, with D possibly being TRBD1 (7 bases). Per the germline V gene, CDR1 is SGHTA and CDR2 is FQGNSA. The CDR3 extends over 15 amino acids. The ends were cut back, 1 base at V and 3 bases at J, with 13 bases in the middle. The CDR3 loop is CASSLDRGGLYEQYF. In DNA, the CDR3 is TGTGCCAGCAGCTTAGACAGGGGAGGTCTCTACGAGCAGTACTTC.

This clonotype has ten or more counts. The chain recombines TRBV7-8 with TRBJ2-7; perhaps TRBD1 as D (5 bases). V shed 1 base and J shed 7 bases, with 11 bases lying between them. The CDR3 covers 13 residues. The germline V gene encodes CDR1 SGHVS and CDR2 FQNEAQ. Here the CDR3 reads CASSLVAGLEQYF. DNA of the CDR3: TGTGCCAGCAGCTTAGTAGCAGGGTTGGAGCAGTACTTC.

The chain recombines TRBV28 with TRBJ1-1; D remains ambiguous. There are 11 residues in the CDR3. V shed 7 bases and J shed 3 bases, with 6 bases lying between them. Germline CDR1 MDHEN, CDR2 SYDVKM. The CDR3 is CASKSYTEAFF. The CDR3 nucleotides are TGTGCCAGCAAGTCATACACTGAAGCTTTCTTT.

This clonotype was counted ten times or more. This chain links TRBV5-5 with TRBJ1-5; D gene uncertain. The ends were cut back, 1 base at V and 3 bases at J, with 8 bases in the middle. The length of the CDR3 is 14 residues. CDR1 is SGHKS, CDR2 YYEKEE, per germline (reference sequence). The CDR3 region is CASSLSQLNQPQHF. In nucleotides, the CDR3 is TGTGCCAGCAGCTTGAGCCAACTCAATCAGCCCCAGCATTTT.

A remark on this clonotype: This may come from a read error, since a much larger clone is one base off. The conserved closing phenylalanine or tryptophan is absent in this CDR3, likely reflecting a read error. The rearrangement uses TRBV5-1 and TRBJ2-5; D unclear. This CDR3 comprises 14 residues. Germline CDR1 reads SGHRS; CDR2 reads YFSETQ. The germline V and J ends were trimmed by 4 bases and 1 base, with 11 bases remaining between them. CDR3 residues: CASSVTAPQETQYL. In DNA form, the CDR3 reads TGCGCCAGCAGCGTCACAGCGCCCCAAGAGACCCAGTACTTG.

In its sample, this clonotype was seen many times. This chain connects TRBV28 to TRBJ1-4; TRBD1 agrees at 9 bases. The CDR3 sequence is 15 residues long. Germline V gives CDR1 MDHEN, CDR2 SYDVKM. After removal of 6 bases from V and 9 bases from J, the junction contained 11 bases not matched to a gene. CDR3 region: CASRPDRGYRKKLFF. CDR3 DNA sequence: TGTGCCAGCAGGCCGGACAGGGGATATAGGAAAAAACTGTTTTTT.

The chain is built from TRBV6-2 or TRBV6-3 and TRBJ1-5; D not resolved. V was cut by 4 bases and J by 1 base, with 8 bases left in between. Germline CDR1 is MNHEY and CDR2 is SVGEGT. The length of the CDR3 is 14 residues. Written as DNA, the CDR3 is TGTGCCAGCAGTTCCCGACGGAGCAATCAGCCCCAGCATTTT. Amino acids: CASSSRRSNQPQHF.

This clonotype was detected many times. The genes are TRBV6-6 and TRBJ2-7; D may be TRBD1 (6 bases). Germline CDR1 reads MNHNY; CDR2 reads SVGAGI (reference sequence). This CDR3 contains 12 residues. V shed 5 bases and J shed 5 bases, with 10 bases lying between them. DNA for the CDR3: TGTGCCAGCAGTATGACAGGACACGAGCAGTACTTC. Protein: CASSMTGHEQYF.

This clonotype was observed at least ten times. The CDR3 region is CASSEQGATNTEAFF. CDR3 coding DNA: TGTGCCAGCAGTGAACAGGGGGCAACGAACACTGAAGCTTTCTTT. The chain is built from TRBV2 and TRBJ1-1, with 8 nucleotides matching TRBD1. Per the germline V gene, CDR1 is SNHLY and CDR2 is FYNNEI. This CDR3 has 15 amino acids. The junction had 3 bases not matched to a gene; V was cut back by 2 bases and J by 1 base.

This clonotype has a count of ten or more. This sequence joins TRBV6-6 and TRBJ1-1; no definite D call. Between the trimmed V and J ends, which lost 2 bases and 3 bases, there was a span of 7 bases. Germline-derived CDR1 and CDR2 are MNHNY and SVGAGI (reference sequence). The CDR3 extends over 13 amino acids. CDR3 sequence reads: CASSYREDTEAFF. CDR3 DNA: TGTGCCAGCAGTTACAGGGAGGACACTGAAGCTTTCTTT.

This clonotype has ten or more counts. This CDR3 reads CASSLTGGADTQYF. CDR3 in DNA: TGTGCCAGCAGCTTAACAGGAGGGGCAGATACGCAGTATTTT. The chain is built from TRBV7-3 and TRBJ2-3; perhaps TRBD2 as D (6 bases). CDR3 length equals 14 residues. Germline V lookup: CDR1 SGHTA, CDR2 FQGTGA. The ends were cut back, 0 bases at V and 4 bases at J, with 8 bases in the middle. Supplemented by reference TRBV7-3 and TRBJ2-3, the full variable domain reads GAGVSQTPSNKVTEKGKYVELRCDPISGHTALYWYRQSLGQGPEFLIYFQGTGAADDSGLPNDRFFAVRPEGSVSTLKIQRTERGDSAVYLCASSLTGGADTQYFGPGTRLTVL.

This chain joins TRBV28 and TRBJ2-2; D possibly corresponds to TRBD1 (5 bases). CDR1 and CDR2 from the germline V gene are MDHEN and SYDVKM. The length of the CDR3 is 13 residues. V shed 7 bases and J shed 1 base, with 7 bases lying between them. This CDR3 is CASIRENTGELFF. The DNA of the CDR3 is TGTGCCAGCATCAGGGAGAACACCGGGGAGCTGTTTTTT.

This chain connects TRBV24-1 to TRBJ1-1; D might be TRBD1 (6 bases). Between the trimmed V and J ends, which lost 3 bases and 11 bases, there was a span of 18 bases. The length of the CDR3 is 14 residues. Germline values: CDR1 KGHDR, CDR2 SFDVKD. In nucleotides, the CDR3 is TGTGCCACCAGTGATCCTGGCGTGGGGGCGTACGCTTTCTTT. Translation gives CATSDPGVGAYAFF.

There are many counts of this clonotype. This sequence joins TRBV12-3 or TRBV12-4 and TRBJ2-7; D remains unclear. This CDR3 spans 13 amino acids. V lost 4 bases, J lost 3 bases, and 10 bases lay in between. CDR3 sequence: CASSYQGYYEQYF. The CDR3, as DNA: TGTGCCAGCAGTTACCAAGGCTACTACGAGCAGTACTTC.

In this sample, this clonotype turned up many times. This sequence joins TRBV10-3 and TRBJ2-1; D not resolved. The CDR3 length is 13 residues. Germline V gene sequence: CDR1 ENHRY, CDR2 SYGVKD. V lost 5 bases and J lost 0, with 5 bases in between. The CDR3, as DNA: TGTGCCATCAGTTTAGACTCCTACAATGAGCAGTTCTTC. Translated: CAISLDSYNEQFF.